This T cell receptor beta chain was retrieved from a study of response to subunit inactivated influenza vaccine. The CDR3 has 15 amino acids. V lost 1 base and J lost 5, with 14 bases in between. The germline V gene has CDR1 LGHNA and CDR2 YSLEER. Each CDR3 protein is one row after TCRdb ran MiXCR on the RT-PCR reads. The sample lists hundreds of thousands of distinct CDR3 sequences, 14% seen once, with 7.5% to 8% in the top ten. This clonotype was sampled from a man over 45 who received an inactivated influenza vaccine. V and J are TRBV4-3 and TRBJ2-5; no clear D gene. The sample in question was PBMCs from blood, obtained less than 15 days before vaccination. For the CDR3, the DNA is TGCGCCAGCAGCCAAGCGGGTAAAGGGTGGGAGACCCAGTACTTC. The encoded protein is CASSQAGKGWETQYF.